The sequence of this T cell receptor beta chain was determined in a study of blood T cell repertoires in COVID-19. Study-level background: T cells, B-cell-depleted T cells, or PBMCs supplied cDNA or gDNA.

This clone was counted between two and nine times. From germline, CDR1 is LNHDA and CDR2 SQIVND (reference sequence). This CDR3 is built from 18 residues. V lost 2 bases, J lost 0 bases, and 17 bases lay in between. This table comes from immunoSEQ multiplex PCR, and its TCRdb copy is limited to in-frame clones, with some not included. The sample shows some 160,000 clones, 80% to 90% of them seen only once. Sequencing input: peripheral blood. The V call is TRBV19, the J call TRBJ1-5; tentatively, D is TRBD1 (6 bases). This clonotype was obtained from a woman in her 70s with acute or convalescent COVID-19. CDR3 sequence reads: CASSITVLDRYSNQPQHF. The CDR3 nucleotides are TGTGCCAGTAGTATAACTGTTTTGGACAGATATAGCAATCAGCCCCAGCATTTT.